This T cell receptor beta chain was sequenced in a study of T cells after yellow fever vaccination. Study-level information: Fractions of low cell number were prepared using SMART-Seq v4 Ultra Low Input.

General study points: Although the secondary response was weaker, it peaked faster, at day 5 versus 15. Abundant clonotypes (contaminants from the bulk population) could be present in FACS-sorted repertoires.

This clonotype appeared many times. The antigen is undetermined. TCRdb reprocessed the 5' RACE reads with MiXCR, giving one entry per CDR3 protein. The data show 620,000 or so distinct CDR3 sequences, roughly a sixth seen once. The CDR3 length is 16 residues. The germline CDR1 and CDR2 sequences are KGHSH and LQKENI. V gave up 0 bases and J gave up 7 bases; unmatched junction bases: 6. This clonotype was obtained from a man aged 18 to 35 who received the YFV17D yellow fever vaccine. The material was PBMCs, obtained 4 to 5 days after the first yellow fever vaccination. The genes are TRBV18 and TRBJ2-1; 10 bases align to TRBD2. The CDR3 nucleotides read TGTGCCAGCTCACCACCCGGCCAGCGGGGGGGGAATGAGCAGTTCTTC. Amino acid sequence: CASSPPGQRGGNEQFF.